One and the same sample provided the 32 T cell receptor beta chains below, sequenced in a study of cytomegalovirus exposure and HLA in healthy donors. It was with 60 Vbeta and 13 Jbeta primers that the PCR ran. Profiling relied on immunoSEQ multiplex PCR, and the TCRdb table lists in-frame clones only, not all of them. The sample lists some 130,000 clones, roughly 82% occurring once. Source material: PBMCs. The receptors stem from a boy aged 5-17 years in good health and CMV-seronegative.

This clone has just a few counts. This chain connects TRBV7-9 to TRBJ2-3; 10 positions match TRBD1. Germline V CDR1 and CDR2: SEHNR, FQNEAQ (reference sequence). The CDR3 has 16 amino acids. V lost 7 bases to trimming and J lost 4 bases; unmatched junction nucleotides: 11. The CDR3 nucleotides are TGTGCCAGCAACAGAGGGACAGGGGCGTTAGCAGATACGCAGTATTTT. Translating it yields CASNRGTGALADTQYF.

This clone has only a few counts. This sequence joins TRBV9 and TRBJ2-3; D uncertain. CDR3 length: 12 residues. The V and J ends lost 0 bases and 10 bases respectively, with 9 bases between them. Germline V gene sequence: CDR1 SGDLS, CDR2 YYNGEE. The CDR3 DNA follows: TGTGCCAGCAGCGTAGACGCGGAGTCGCAGTATTTT. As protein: CASSVDAESQYF.

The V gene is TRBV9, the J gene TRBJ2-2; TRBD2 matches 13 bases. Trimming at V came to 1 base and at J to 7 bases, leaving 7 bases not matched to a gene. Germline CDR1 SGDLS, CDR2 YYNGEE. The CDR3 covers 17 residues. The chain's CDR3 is CASSVTLTSGRVGELFF. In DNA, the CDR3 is TGTGCCAGCAGCGTAACCTTAACTAGCGGGAGGGTCGGGGAGCTGTTTTTT.

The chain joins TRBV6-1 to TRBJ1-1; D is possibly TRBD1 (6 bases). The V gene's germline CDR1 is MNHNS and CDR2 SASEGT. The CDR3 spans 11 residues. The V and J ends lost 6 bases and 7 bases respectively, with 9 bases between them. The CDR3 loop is CASSQGFEAFF. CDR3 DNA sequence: TGTGCCAGCAGCCAGGGGTTTGAAGCTTTCTTT.

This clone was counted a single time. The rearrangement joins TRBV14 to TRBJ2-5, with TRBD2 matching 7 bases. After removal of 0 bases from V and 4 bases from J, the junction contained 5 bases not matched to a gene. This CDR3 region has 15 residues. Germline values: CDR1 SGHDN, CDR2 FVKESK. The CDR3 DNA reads TGTGCCAGCAGCCAAGAACGGGAGGTAGTAGAGACCCAGTACTTC. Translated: CASSQEREVVETQYF.

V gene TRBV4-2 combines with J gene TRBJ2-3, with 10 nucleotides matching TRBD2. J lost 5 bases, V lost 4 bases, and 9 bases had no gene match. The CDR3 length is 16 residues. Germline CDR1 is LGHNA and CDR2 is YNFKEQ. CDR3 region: CASSPSPLAGVDTQYF. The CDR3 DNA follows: TGTGCCAGCAGCCCCTCCCCGCTAGCGGGAGTAGATACGCAGTATTTT.

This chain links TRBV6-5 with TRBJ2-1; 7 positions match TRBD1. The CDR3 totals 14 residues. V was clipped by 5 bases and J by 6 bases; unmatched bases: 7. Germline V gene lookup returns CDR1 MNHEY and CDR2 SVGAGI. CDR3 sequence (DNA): TGTGCCAGCAGTGGAGGACAGGTGTCCAATGAGCAGTTCTTC. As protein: CASSGGQVSNEQFF.

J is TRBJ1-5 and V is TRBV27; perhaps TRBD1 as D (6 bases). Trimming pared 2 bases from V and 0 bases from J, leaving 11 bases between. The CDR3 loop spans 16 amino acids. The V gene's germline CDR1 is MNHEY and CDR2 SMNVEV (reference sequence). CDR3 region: CASSLSGQYSNQPQHF. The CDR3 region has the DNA TGTGCCAGCAGTTTAAGCGGACAGTATAGCAATCAGCCCCAGCATTTT.

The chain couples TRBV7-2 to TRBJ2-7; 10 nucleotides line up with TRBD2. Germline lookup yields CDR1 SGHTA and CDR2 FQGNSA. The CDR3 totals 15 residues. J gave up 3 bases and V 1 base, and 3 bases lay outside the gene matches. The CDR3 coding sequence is TGTGCCAGCAGCTTAGGGGGGACTAGCGTCTACGAGCAGTACTTC. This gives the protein CASSLGGTSVYEQYF.

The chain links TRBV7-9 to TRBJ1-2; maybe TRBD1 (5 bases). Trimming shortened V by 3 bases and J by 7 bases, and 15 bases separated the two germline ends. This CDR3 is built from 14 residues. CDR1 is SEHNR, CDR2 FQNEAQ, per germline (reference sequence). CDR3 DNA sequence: TGTGCCAGCAGCTTTAAACAGGCTGTGGGTGGCTACACCTTC. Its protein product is CASSFKQAVGGYTF.

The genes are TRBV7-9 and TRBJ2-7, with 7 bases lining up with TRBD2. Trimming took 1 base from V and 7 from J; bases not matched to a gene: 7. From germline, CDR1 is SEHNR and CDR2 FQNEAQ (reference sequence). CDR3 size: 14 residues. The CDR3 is CASSLEALGGEQYF. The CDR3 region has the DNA TGTGCCAGCAGCTTAGAGGCTCTCGGGGGGGAGCAGTACTTC.

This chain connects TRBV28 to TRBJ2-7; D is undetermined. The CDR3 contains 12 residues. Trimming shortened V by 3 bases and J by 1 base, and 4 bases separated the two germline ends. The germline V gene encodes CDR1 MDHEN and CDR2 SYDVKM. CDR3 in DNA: TGTGCCAGCAGTTTGGAGTCCTACGAGCAGTACTTC. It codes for CASSLESYEQYF.

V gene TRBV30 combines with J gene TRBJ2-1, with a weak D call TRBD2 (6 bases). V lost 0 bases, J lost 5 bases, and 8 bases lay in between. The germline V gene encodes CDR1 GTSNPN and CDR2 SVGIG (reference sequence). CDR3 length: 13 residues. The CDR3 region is CAWSVWGDNEQFF. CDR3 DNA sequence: TGTGCCTGGAGTGTGTGGGGGGACAATGAGCAGTTCTTC.

This chain's CDR3 is CASSFGTRDEQYF. The CDR3 DNA reads TGTGCCAGCAGCTTTGGGACTAGGGACGAGCAGTACTTC. The genes are TRBV5-4 and TRBJ2-7; the match to TRBD2 covers 8 bases. V lost 2 bases, J lost 5 bases, and 3 bases stayed unmatched. CDR1 and CDR2 (germline): SGHNT, YYREEE (reference sequence). This CDR3 has 13 amino acids.

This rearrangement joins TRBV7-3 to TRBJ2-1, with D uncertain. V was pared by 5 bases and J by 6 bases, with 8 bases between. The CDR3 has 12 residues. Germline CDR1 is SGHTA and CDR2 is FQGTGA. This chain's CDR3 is CASSPTVNEQFF. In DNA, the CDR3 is TGTGCCAGCAGCCCTACCGTCAATGAGCAGTTCTTC.

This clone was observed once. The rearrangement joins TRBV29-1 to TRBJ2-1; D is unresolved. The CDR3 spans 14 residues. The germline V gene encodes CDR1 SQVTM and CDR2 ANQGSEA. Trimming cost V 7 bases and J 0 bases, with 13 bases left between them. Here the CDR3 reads CSAETENSYNEQFF. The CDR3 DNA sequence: TGCAGCGCCGAAACTGAGAACTCCTACAATGAGCAGTTCTTC.

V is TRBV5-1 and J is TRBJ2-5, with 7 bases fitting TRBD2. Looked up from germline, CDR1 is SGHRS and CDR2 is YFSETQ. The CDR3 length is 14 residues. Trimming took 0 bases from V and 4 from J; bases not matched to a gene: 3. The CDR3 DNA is TGCGCCAGCAGCTTGGGACTAGCCGGAGAGACCCAGTACTTC. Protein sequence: CASSLGLAGETQYF. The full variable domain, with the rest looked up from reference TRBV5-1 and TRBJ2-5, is KAGVTQTPRYLIKTRGQQVTLSCSPISGHRSVSWYQQTPGQGLQFLFEYFSETQRNKGNFPGRFSGRQFSNSRSEMNVSTLELGDSALYLCASSLGLAGETQYFGPGTRLLVL.

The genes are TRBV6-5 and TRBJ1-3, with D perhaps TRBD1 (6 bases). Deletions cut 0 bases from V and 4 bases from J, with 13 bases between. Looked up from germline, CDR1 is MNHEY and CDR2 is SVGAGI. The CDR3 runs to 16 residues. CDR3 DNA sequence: TGTGCCAGCAGTTACTCGCTCGGGGGGCTCGGAAACACCATATATTTT. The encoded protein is CASSYSLGGLGNTIYF.

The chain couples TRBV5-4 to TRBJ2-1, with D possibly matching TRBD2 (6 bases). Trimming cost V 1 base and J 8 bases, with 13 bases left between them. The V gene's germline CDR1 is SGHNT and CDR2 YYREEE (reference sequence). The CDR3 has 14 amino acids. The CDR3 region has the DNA TGTGCCAGCAGCTTGCGGGGCAGGGAGGATGAGCAGTTCTTC. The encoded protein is CASSLRGREDEQFF.

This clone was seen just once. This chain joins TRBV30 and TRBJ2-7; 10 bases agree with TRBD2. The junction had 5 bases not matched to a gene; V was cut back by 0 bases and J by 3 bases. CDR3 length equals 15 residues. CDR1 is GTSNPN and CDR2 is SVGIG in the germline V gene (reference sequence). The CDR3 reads CAWSVGLARGYEQYF. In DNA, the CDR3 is TGTGCCTGGAGTGTGGGACTAGCGAGGGGCTACGAGCAGTACTTC.

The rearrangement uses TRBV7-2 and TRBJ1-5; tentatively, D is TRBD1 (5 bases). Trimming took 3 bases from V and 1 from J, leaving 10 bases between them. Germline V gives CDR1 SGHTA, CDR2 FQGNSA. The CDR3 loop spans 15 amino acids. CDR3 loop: CASSLEGQSNQPQHF. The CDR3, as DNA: TGTGCCAGCAGCTTGGAGGGGCAGAGCAATCAGCCCCAGCATTTT.

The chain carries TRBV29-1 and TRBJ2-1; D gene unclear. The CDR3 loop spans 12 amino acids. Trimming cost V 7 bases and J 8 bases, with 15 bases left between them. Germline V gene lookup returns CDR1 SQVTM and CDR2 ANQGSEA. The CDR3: CSASAWSDEQFF. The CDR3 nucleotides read TGCAGCGCCAGTGCGTGGAGCGATGAGCAGTTCTTC.

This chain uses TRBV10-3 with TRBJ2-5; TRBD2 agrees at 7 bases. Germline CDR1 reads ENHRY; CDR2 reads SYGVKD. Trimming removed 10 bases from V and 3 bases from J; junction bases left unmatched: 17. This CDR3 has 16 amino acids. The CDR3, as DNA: TGTGCCACCGCTGGCGGGAGAGAAAGCGATAAAGAGACCCAGTACTTC. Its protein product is CATAGGRESDKETQYF.

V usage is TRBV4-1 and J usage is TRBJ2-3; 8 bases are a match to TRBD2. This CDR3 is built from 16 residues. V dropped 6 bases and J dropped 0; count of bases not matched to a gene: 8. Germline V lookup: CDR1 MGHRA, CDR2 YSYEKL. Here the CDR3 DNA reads TGCGCCAGCAGAATCTATAGCGGGAAGAGCACAGATACGCAGTATTTT. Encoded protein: CASRIYSGKSTDTQYF.

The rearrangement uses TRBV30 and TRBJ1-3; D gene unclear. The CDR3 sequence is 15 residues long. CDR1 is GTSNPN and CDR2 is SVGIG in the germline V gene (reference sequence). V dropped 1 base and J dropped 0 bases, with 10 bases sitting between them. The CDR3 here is CAWSAHRGSGNTIYF. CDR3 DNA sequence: TGTGCCTGGAGTGCCCACCGCGGCTCTGGAAACACCATATATTTT. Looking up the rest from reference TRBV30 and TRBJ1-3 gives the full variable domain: SQTIHQWPATLVQPVGSPLSLECTVEGTSNPNLYWYRQAAGRGLQLLFYSVGIGQISSEVPQNLSASRPQDRQFILSSKKLLLSDSGFYLCAWSAHRGSGNTIYFGEGSWLTVV.

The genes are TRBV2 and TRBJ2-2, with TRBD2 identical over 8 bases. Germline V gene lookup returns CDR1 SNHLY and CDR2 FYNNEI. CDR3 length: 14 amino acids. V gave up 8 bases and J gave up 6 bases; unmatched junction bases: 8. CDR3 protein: CASLTSEGAGELFF. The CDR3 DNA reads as TGTGCCAGCCTGACTAGCGAAGGGGCCGGGGAGCTGTTTTTT. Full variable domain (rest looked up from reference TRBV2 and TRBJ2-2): EPEVTQTPSHQVTQMGQEVILRCVPISNHLYFYWYRQILGQKVEFLVSFYNNEISEKSEIFDDQFSVERPDGSNFTLKIRSTKLEDSAMYFCASLTSEGAGELFFGEGSRLTVL.

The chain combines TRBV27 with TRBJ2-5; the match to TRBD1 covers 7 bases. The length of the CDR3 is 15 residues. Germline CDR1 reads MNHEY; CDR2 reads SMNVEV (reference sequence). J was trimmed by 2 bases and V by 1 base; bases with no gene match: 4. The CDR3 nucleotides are TGTGCCAGCAGTTTATATAGGGACAGTCAAGAGACCCAGTACTTC. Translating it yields CASSLYRDSQETQYF.

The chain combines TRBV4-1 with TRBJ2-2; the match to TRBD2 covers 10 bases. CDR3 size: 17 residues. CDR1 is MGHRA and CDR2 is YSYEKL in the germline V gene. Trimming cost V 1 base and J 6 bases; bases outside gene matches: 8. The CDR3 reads CASSQATLAGVAGELFF. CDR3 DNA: TGCGCCAGCAGCCAAGCCACCCTAGCGGGAGTGGCCGGGGAGCTGTTTTTT.

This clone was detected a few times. DNA for the CDR3: TGTGCCAGCAGCCCCAGGGGGCTTGGCGGGGAGCTGTTTTTT. Amino acids: CASSPRGLGGELFF. The genes are TRBV5-4 and TRBJ2-2; the match to TRBD1 covers 8 bases. The CDR3 has 14 amino acids. Germline assignment: CDR1 SGHNT and CDR2 YYREEE (reference sequence). After removal of 4 bases from V and 7 bases from J, the junction contained 6 bases not matched to a gene.

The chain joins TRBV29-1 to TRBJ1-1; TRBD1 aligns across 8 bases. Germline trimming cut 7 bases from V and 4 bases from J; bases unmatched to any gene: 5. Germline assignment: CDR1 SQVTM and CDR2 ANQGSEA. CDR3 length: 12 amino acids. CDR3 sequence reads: CSGTGFRTEAFF. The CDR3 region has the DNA TGCAGCGGGACAGGGTTCCGCACTGAAGCTTTCTTT.

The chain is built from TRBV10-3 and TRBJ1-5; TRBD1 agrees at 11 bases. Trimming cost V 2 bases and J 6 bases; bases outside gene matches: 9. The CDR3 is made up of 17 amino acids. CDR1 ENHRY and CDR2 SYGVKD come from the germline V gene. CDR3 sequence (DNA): TGTGCCATCAGTGAGCCTTCGGGGACAGGGGGGGCTCAGCCCCAGCATTTT. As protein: CAISEPSGTGGAQPQHF.

The CDR3 DNA reads as TGTGCCAGCAGCTTCGACAGGGATCTATACACCATATATTTT. Its protein product is CASSFDRDLYTIYF. The V and J genes are TRBV13 and TRBJ1-3; 7 positions agree with TRBD1. Germline CDR1 reads PRHDT; CDR2 reads FYEKMQ (reference sequence). The CDR3 is 14 amino acids. The ends lost 3 bases at V and 8 bases at J; junction bases unmatched: 7. Together with reference TRBV13 and TRBJ1-3, the CDR3 gives the full variable domain: AAGVIQSPRHLIKEKRETATLKCYPIPRHDTVYWYQQGPGQDPQFLISFYEKMQSDKGSIPDRFSAQQFSDYHSELNMSSLELGDSALYFCASSFDRDLYTIYFGEGSWLTVV.